This record covers a single T cell receptor (beta chain). This specimen comes from a study of blood T cell repertoires in COVID-19. This CDR3 region has 15 residues. The ends lost 1 base at V and 8 bases at J; junction bases unmatched: 5. Germline V gene data show CDR1 as SGHRS and CDR2 as YFSETQ. Measured with immunoSEQ multiplex PCR; TCRdb has only the in-frame clones, and not every one. The sample holds around 310,000 clones; nearly 90% are singletons and the top ten take around 0.93%. V and J are TRBV5-1 and TRBJ2-1, with 11 bases matching TRBD2. The receptor comes from a woman aged 40 to 49 with COVID-19, enrolled during active disease. Sample: peripheral blood. CDR3 sequence (DNA): TGCGCCAGCAGCTTGACTAGCGGGAGTTTCGATGAGCAGTTCTTC. It yields the protein CASSLTSGSFDEQFF.